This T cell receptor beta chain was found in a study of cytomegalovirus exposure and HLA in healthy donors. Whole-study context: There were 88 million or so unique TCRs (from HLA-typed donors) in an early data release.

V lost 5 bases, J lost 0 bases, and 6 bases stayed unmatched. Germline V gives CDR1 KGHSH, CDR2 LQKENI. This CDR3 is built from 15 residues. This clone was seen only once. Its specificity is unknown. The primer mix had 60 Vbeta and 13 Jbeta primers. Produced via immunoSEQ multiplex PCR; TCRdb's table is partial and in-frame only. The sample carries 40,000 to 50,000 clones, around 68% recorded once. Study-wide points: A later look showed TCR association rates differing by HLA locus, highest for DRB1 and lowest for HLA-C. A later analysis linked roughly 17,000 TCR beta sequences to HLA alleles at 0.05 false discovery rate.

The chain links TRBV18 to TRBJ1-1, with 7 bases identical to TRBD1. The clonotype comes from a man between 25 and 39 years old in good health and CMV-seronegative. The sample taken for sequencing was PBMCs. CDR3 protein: CASSFRQGMNTEAFF. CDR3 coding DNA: TGTGCCAGCTCATTCAGACAGGGCATGAACACTGAAGCTTTCTTT.